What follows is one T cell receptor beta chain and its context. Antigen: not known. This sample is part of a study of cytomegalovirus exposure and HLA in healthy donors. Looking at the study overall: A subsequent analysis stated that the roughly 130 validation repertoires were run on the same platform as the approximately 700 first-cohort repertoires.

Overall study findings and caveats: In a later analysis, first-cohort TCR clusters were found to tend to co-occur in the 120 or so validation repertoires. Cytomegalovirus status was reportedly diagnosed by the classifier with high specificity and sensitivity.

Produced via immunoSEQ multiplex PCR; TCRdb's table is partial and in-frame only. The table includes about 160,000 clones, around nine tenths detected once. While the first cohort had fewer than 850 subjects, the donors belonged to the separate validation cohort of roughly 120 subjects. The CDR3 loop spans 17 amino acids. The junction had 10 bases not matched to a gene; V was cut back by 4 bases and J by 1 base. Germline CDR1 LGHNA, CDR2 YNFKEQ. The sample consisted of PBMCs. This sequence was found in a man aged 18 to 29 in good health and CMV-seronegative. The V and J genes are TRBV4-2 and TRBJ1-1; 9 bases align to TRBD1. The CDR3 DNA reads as TGTGCCAGCAGCCCAGGGGGGACAGGGTCGGAGAACACTGAAGCTTTCTTT. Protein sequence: CASSPGGTGSENTEAFF.